This record looks at one TCR beta chain sequence and its context. This may come from a read error, since a much larger clone is one base off. These data originate in a study of regulatory T cells in long-lasting Graves disease. The CDR3 loop spans 15 amino acids. The V and J ends lost 3 bases and 9 bases respectively, with 15 bases between them. Germline CDR1 and CDR2: SGHAT and FQDESV (reference sequence). The sample's time point: persistent/refractory GD, antithyroid drugs over 5 years with positive TRAb. Isolated PBMC RNA provided the starting material for the TCR library. iRepertoire HTBI primers and Arm-PCR of CDR3 regions built TCR beta libraries. A single record per CDR3 protein comes from TCRdb applying MiXCR to the multiplex PCR reads. The sample lists 300,000 to 400,000 distinct CDR3 sequences, less than 20% occurring once.

Source: peripheral blood mononuclear cells (PBMCs), taken when the disease was refractory, from a patient treated with antithyroid drugs. V gene TRBV11-1 combines with J gene TRBJ1-6; D gene uncertain. This TCR came from a female donor with Graves disease. Here the CDR3 reads CASSFAGQQGSPLHF. CDR3 coding DNA: TGTGCCAGCAGCTTCGCGGGTCAGCAAGGTTCACCCCTCCACTTT.